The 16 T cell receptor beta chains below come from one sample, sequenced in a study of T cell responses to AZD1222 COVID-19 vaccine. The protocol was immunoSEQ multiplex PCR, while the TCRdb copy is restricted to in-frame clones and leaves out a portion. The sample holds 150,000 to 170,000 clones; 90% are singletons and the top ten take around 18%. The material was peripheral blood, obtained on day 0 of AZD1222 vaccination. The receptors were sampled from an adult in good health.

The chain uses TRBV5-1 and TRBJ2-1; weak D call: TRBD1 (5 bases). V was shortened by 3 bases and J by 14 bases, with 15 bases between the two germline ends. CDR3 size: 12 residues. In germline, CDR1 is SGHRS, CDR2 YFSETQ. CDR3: CASSSPGYAKFF. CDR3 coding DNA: TGCGCCAGCAGCTCCCCAGGGTACGCAAAGTTCTTC.

CDR3 amino acids: CASSYSTTWYGYTF. The CDR3 DNA is TGTGCCAGCAGTTACTCGACAACGTGGTATGGCTACACCTTC. This sequence joins TRBV6-5 and TRBJ1-2; no definite D call. The V end lost 0 bases, the J end lost 5 bases, and 10 bases lay between the germline ends. CDR1 is MNHEY and CDR2 is SVGAGI in the germline V gene. The CDR3 has 14 residues.

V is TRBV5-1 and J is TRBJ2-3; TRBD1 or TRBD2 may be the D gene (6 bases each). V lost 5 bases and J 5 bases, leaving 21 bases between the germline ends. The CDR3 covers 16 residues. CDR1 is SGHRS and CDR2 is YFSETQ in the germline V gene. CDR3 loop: CASRLGGTGPGDTQYF. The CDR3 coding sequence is TGCGCCAGCAGGCTAGGGGGGACTGGCCCGGGAGATACGCAGTATTTT.

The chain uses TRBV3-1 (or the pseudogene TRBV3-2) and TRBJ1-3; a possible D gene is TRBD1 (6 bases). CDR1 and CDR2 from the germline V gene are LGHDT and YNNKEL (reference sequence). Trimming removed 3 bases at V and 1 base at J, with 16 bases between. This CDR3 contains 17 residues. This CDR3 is CASSQGPRGGSGNTIYF. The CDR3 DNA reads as TGTGCCAGCAGCCAGGGACCCCGAGGGGGTTCTGGAAACACCATATATTTT.

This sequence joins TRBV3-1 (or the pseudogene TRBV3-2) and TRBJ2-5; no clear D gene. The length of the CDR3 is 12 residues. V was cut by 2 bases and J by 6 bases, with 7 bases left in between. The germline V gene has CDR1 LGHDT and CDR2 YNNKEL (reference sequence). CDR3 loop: CASSQNEQTQYF. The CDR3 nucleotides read TGTGCCAGCAGCCAAAACGAACAGACCCAGTACTTC.

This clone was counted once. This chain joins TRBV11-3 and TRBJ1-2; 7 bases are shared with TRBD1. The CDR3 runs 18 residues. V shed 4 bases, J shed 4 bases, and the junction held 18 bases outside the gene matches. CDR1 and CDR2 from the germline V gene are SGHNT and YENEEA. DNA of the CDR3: TGTGCCAGCAGCTGTACCACCCCGTGCGACAGGGCAACCTATGGCTACACCTTC. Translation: CASSCTTPCDRATYGYTF.

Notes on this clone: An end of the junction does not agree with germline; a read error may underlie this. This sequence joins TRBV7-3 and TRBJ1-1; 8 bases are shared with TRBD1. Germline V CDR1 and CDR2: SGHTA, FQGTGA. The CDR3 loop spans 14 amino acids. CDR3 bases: TGTGCCAGCAGACGTACCGGGACAGGAGGGGAGCTGATCTTT. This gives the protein CASRRTGTGGELIF. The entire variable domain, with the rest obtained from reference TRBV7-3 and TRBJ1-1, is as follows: GAGVSQTPSNKVTEKGKYVELRCDPISGHTALYWYRQSLGQGPEFLIYFQGTGAADDSGLPNDRFFAVRPEGSVSTLKIQRTERGDSAVYLCASRRTGTGGELIFGQGTRLTVV.

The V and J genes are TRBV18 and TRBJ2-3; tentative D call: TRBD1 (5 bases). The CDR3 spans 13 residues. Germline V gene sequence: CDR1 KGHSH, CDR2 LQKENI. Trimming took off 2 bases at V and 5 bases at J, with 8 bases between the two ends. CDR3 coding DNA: TGTGCCAGCTCACCAGGGGCGGTAGATACGCAGTATTTT. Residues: CASSPGAVDTQYF.

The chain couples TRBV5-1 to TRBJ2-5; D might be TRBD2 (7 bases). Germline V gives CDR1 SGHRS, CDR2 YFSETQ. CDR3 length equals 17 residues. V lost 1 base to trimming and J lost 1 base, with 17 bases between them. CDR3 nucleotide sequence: TGCGCCAGCAGCTTGAGGGGGGGAAAGGGTTCCCAAGAGACCCAGTACTTC. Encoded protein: CASSLRGGKGSQETQYF. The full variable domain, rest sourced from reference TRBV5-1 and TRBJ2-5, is KAGVTQTPRYLIKTRGQQVTLSCSPISGHRSVSWYQQTPGQGLQFLFEYFSETQRNKGNFPGRFSGRQFSNSRSEMNVSTLELGDSALYLCASSLRGGKGSQETQYFGPGTRLLVL.

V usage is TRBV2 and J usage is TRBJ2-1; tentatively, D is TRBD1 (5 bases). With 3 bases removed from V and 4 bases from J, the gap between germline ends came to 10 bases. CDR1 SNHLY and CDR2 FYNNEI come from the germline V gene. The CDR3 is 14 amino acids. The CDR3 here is CASSDSGPYNEQFF. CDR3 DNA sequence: TGTGCCAGCAGTGACTCAGGGCCATACAATGAGCAGTTCTTC.

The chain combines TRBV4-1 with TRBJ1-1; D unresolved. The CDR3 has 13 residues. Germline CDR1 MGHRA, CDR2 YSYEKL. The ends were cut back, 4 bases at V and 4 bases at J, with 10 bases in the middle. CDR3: CASSLGSGTEAFF. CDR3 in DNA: TGCGCCAGCAGCCTTGGAAGCGGCACTGAAGCTTTCTTT.

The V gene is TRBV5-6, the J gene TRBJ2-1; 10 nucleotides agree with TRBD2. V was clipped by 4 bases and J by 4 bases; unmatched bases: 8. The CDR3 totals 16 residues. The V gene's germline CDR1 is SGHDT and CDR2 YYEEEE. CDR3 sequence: CASSPRRTSGYNEQFF. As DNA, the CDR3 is TGTGCCAGCAGCCCTCGCCGGACTAGCGGTTACAATGAGCAGTTCTTC.

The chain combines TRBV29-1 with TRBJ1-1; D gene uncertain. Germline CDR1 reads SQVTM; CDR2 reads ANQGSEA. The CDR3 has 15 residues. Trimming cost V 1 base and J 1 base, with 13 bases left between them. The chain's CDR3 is CSVEVWAASNTEAFF. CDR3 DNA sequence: TGCAGCGTTGAAGTATGGGCAGCTTCGAACACTGAAGCTTTCTTT.

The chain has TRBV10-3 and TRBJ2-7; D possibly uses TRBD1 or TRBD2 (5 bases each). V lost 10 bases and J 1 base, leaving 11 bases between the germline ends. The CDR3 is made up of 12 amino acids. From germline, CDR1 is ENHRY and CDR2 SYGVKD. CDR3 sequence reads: CATRDGSYEQYF. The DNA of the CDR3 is TGTGCCACCCGGGACGGTTCCTACGAGCAGTACTTC.

The CDR3 nucleotides are TGTGCCAGTAGAATCGTAGGCCAAGAGACCCAGTACTTC. It is translated as CASRIVGQETQYF. The chain employs TRBV19 and TRBJ2-5; D remains ambiguous. CDR1 is LNHDA, CDR2 SQIVND, per germline (reference sequence). The V and J ends lost 6 bases and 1 base respectively, with 9 bases between them. This CDR3 has 13 residues.

CDR3 bases: TGCAGTTCCCGGGTCCCTGAAGCTTTCTTT. It encodes CSSRVPEAFF. This chain uses TRBV20-1 with TRBJ1-1, with D unclear. The ends were cut back, 8 bases at V and 6 bases at J, with 10 bases in the middle. CDR3 length: 10 residues. CDR1 is DFQATT, CDR2 SNEGSKA, per germline (reference sequence).